This T cell receptor beta chain was sequenced during a study of blood T cell repertoires in COVID-19. On the study more broadly: Acute and convalescent COVID-19 specimens originated in the United States, Italy and Spain. Sample material is recorded as cDNA or gDNA derived from T cells, B-cell-depleted T cells, or PBMCs.

This clone was detected only a few times. Original data processing: Nucleated cell number was recorded as an estimate derived from reference gene primer amplification. Using immunoSEQ multiplex PCR, the repertoire was profiled, and TCRdb retains in-frame clones only, with some absent. V and J calls and clone size come straight from that table; D and trimming were deduced from the DNA. Here the sample spans about 150,000 clones, around 86% being singletons. The germline CDR1 and CDR2 sequences are MNHNS and SASEGT. With 1 base removed from V and 7 bases from J, the gap between germline ends came to 7 bases. The CDR3 loop spans 12 amino acids.

J is TRBJ1-2 and V is TRBV6-1, with D tentatively TRBD1 (5 bases). Material for sequencing was peripheral blood. The source of this sequence is a man aged 65 to 85 with acute or convalescent COVID-19. DNA of the CDR3: TGTGCCAGCAGTGAAGGGGGCCTTGGCTACACCTTC. This encodes CASSEGGLGYTF.